One and the same sample provided the 14 T cell receptor beta chains below, sequenced in a study of blood T cell repertoires in COVID-19. Clones were sequenced by immunoSEQ multiplex PCR, and TCRdb holds only the in-frame ones, with some missing. The sample shows more than 300,000 clones, about 90% of them seen only once. Sequencing was performed on PBMCs or T cells enriched from blood (not recorded which). These TCRs come from a woman aged 25 to 45 who had recovered from COVID-19.

This clone was observed a handful of times. V is TRBV30 and J is TRBJ2-1, with D possibly being TRBD1 (6 bases). This CDR3 has 12 amino acids. Germline lookup yields CDR1 GTSNPN and CDR2 SVGIG (reference sequence). Trimming took off 4 bases at V and 9 bases at J, with 13 bases between the two ends. CDR3 nucleotides: TGTGCCTGGACTCAAACCAGGGGTGAGCAGTTCTTC. It is translated as CAWTQTRGEQFF.

The chain has TRBV7-2 and TRBJ1-2, with a possible D match to TRBD1 (6 bases). Trimming stripped 1 base from V and 0 bases from J, with 9 bases between. Germline V gives CDR1 SGHTA, CDR2 FQGNSA. The CDR3 extends over 15 amino acids. Here the CDR3 reads CASSLEDRPNYGYTF. CDR3 coding DNA: TGTGCCAGCAGCTTAGAGGACAGACCTAACTATGGCTACACCTTC.

V gene TRBV6-5 combines with J gene TRBJ1-2; TRBD1 aligns across 7 bases. The CDR3 is made up of 13 amino acids. V was clipped by 6 bases and J by 8 bases; unmatched bases: 9. Germline V gene data show CDR1 as MNHEY and CDR2 as SVGAGI. The DNA for the CDR3 is TGTGCCAGCAGAAAGACAGGGTTCGGCGGCTACACCTTC. Translated, it gives CASRKTGFGGYTF.

This chain uses TRBV2 with TRBJ1-5, with a weak D call TRBD1 (5 bases). Looked up from germline, CDR1 is SNHLY and CDR2 is FYNNEI. The V gene lost 4 bases and the J gene lost 6 bases, with 10 bases spanning the gap. This CDR3 spans 13 amino acids. Here the CDR3 DNA reads TGTGCCAGCAGTGGTATCGGGGGTCAGCCCCAGCATTTT. Its translation is CASSGIGGQPQHF.

This clone was detected a few times. The V gene is TRBV14, the J gene TRBJ1-2; D is possibly TRBD1 (6 bases). The V end lost 2 bases, the J end lost 5 bases, and 15 bases lay between the germline ends. CDR1 is SGHDN, CDR2 FVKESK, per germline. The CDR3 is 15 amino acids. Written as DNA, the CDR3 is TGTGCCAGCAGCCAACTCCGGGCAGGGGTTTATGGCTACACCTTC. It encodes CASSQLRAGVYGYTF.

This clone has more than one count but fewer than ten. The V call is TRBV4-3, the J call TRBJ2-3, with 8 bases that match TRBD1. V gave up 1 base and J gave up 4 bases; unmatched junction bases: 7. Germline assignment: CDR1 LGHNA and CDR2 YSLEER. This CDR3 is 16 amino acids long. The DNA of the CDR3 is TGCGCCAGCAGCCAAGGGACAGGGAGGTACCCAGATACGCAGTATTTT. It encodes CASSQGTGRYPDTQYF.

Of note for this clone: The junction differs from germline at one of its ends, possibly a read error. The CDR3 here is CASSADGGLPSTF. Written as DNA, the CDR3 is TGTGCCAGCAGCGCCGACGGGGGACTCCCCAGTACATTC. V is TRBV9 and J is TRBJ1-2, with D perhaps TRBD1 (5 bases). This CDR3 has 13 amino acids. In germline, CDR1 is SGDLS, CDR2 YYNGEE.

The chain recombines TRBV30 with TRBJ1-1; D remains ambiguous. Germline-derived CDR1 and CDR2 are GTSNPN and SVGIG (reference sequence). V dropped 2 bases and J dropped 1 base, with 17 bases sitting between them. The CDR3 runs 16 residues. CDR3 DNA sequence: TGTGCCTGGAGTATTGATGGCAGGTTAACGAACACTGAAGCTTTCTTT. Translated, it gives CAWSIDGRLTNTEAFF. Full variable domain (outside the CDR3, taken from reference TRBV30 and TRBJ1-1): SQTIHQWPATLVQPVGSPLSLECTVEGTSNPNLYWYRQAAGRGLQLLFYSVGIGQISSEVPQNLSASRPQDRQFILSSKKLLLSDSGFYLCAWSIDGRLTNTEAFFGQGTRLTVV.

In this sample, this clone turned up once. The chain has TRBV5-4 and TRBJ1-2, with TRBD1 as a possible D gene (6 bases). The CDR3 consists of 14 residues. The germline V gene has CDR1 SGHNT and CDR2 YYREEE (reference sequence). The ends were cut back, 4 bases at V and 0 bases at J, with 10 bases in the middle. The CDR3 sequence is CASSNRTANYGYTF. The CDR3 bases are TGTGCCAGCAGCAATCGGACAGCTAACTATGGCTACACCTTC.

The sample holds one count of this clone. This chain uses TRBV6-5 with TRBJ2-1; D may be TRBD2 (7 bases). Per germline, CDR1 MNHEY and CDR2 SVGAGI. This CDR3 comprises 16 residues. V lost 2 bases to trimming and J lost 1 base, with 12 bases between them. For the CDR3, the DNA is TGTGCCAGCAGTTACATTGGGAGGGGGTCCTACAATGAGCAGTTCTTC. Translation: CASSYIGRGSYNEQFF.

V gene TRBV5-1 combines with J gene TRBJ2-5, with D perhaps matching TRBD2 (6 bases). The ends were cut back, 4 bases at V and 1 base at J, with 14 bases in the middle. CDR1 is SGHRS, CDR2 YFSETQ, per germline. The CDR3 consists of 15 residues. The chain's CDR3 is CASSVGLISQETQYF. The CDR3 DNA reads TGCGCCAGCAGCGTGGGACTTATATCCCAAGAGACCCAGTACTTC.

This chain connects TRBV5-4 to TRBJ2-2, with D tentatively TRBD2 (6 bases). Germline assignment: CDR1 SGHNT and CDR2 YYREEE (reference sequence). CDR3 length: 15 amino acids. V was trimmed by 1 base and J by 2 bases, leaving 9 bases between them. The CDR3 DNA reads as TGTGCCAGCAGCTTGTCGCGGGGAAACACCGGGGAGCTGTTTTTT. It specifies CASSLSRGNTGELFF. The whole variable domain, remainder taken from reference TRBV5-4 and TRBJ2-2, is ETGVTQSPTHLIKTRGQQVTLRCSSQSGHNTVSWYQQALGQGPQFIFQYYREEENGRGNFPPRFSGLQFPNYSSELNVNALELDDSALYLCASSLSRGNTGELFFGEGSRLTVL.

The chain couples TRBV3-1 (or the pseudogene TRBV3-2) to TRBJ2-7, with TRBD2 matching over 14 bases. V lost 4 bases to trimming and J lost 4 bases; unmatched junction nucleotides: 12. The CDR3 extends over 18 amino acids. CDR1 is LGHDT, CDR2 YNNKEL, per germline (reference sequence). The CDR3 loop reads CASSPWTSGGNRLYEQYF. In DNA form, the CDR3 reads TGTGCCAGCAGCCCTTGGACTAGCGGGGGGAATCGTTTGTACGAGCAGTACTTC.

V gene TRBV9 combines with J gene TRBJ1-1; D is possibly TRBD1 (5 bases). Germline V lookup: CDR1 SGDLS, CDR2 YYNGEE. The CDR3 has 13 amino acids. Trimming cost V 0 bases and J 3 bases, with 6 bases left between them. In DNA, the CDR3 is TGTGCCAGCAGCGTAGCAGGGTACACTGAAGCTTTCTTT. It is translated as CASSVAGYTEAFF.